The next 20 T cell receptor beta chains were all read from a single sample in a study of blood T cell repertoires in COVID-19. The assay was immunoSEQ multiplex PCR, and TCRdb's table has in-frame clones only and misses some. The sample carries 50,000 to 60,000 clones, 90% recorded once. The sample consisted of peripheral blood. The receptors here all came from a man aged 40-49 years with acute or convalescent COVID-19.

J is TRBJ1-4 and V is TRBV5-5, with D uncertain. Germline CDR1 is SGHKS and CDR2 is YYEKEE (reference sequence). This CDR3 spans 14 amino acids. V was pared by 2 bases and J by 0 bases, with 5 bases between. CDR3 sequence (DNA): TGTGCCAGCAGCTTCCCCGCAACTAATGAAAAACTGTTTTTT. This codes for CASSFPATNEKLFF.

V and J are TRBV6-5 and TRBJ1-6, with D uncertain. CDR1 is MNHEY, CDR2 SVGAGI, per germline. With 6 bases removed from V and 9 bases from J, the gap between germline ends came to 12 bases. CDR3 length: 13 residues. The CDR3 DNA sequence: TGTGCCAGCAGAGGAGGACGGATTTCACCCCTCCACTTT. It is translated as CASRGGRISPLHF.

This rearrangement joins TRBV18 to TRBJ2-1; 14 bases match TRBD2. The CDR3 sequence is 16 residues long. V shed 0 bases, J shed 7 bases, and the junction held 2 bases outside the gene matches. Germline lookup yields CDR1 KGHSH and CDR2 LQKENI. CDR3 nucleotides: TGTGCCAGCTCACCACCACGACTAGCGGGAGGGAATGAGCAGTTCTTC. Translating it yields CASSPPRLAGGNEQFF.

The chain uses TRBV3-1 (or the pseudogene TRBV3-2) and TRBJ2-2; maybe TRBD1 (5 bases). Germline V gives CDR1 LGHDT, CDR2 YNNKEL (reference sequence). This CDR3 is 15 amino acids long. Trimming pared 5 bases from V and 6 bases from J, leaving 16 bases between. As DNA, the CDR3 is TGTGCCAGCAGCGGACAAGAAGTCAGTGCCGGGGAGCTGTTTTTT. Its translation: CASSGQEVSAGELFF.

The genes are TRBV11-3 and TRBJ2-5; a possible D gene is TRBD1 (5 bases). The CDR3 is 14 amino acids. The V end lost 5 bases, the J end lost 5 bases, and 15 bases lay between the germline ends. Germline CDR1 SGHNT, CDR2 YENEEA. The DNA for the CDR3 is TGTGCCAGCAGCCCCGAACAGGCTTGGGAGACCCAGTACTTC. Protein: CASSPEQAWETQYF.

V and J are TRBV7-2 and TRBJ2-2; TRBD2 matches at 12 bases. Germline CDR1 is SGHTA and CDR2 is FQGNSA. There are 18 residues in the CDR3. The ends lost 1 base at V and 3 bases at J; junction bases unmatched: 6. The CDR3 here is CASSLGASGRGYTGELFF. CDR3 nucleotide sequence: TGTGCCAGCAGCTTAGGGGCTAGCGGGAGGGGTTACACCGGGGAGCTGTTTTTT.

The V call is TRBV7-2, the J call TRBJ2-1; TRBD2 matches 9 bases. The CDR3 has 15 residues. Germline CDR1 reads SGHTA; CDR2 reads FQGNSA. J gave up 8 bases and V 4 bases, and 9 bases lay outside the gene matches. CDR3 DNA sequence: TGTGCCAGCAGCTCGTCGGCGGGAGGGTTCGATGAGCAGTTCTTC. Residues: CASSSSAGGFDEQFF.

The chain employs TRBV7-8 and TRBJ1-2; possible D gene TRBD1, 6 bases. From germline, CDR1 is SGHVS and CDR2 FQNEAQ. V lost 5 bases and J lost 0, with 10 bases in between. CDR3 length equals 14 residues. The CDR3 spells CASSKYRANYGYTF. DNA of the CDR3: TGTGCCAGCAGCAAATACAGGGCTAACTATGGCTACACCTTC.

The chain has TRBV9 and TRBJ2-5; 10 bases are a match to TRBD2. Germline CDR1 is SGDLS and CDR2 is YYNGEE. The CDR3 has 15 residues. V was pared by 2 bases and J by 3 bases, with 4 bases of the junction left unmatched. The CDR3 reads CASSVRAGGKETQYF. The CDR3 bases are TGTGCCAGCAGCGTCCGAGCGGGGGGGAAAGAGACCCAGTACTTC.

V gene TRBV10-3 combines with J gene TRBJ1-1, with D uncertain. The germline V gene encodes CDR1 ENHRY and CDR2 SYGVKD. Trimming cost V 0 bases and J 0 bases, with 5 bases left between them. This CDR3 comprises 14 residues. CDR3 nucleotide sequence: TGTGCCATCAGTGAGTCCCAATTGAACACTGAAGCTTTCTTT. As protein: CAISESQLNTEAFF.

V usage is TRBV10-3 and J usage is TRBJ2-2; TRBD2 agrees at 8 bases. Germline CDR1 ENHRY, CDR2 SYGVKD. V trimming: 11 bases; J trimming: 6 bases; junction bases outside the gene matches: 5. This CDR3 region has 12 residues. The CDR3 spells CAAGGAAGELFF. CDR3 bases: TGTGCCGCCGGGGGGGCGGCCGGGGAGCTGTTTTTT.

This sequence joins TRBV12-3 or TRBV12-4 and TRBJ1-5; D gene unclear. V was trimmed by 3 bases and J by 6 bases, leaving 3 bases between them. The CDR3 has 11 amino acids. The CDR3 DNA reads TGTGCCAGCAGTTTTAGTCAGCCCCAGCATTTT. It encodes CASSFSQPQHF.

V gene TRBV3-1 (or the pseudogene TRBV3-2) combines with J gene TRBJ2-1; 11 nucleotides align to TRBD2. The CDR3 contains 16 residues. J was trimmed by 3 bases and V by 4 bases; bases with no gene match: 5. Germline CDR1 LGHDT, CDR2 YNNKEL (reference sequence). The CDR3 nucleotides read TGTGCCAGCAGCCCTCCCGGGACTAGCGGCTACAATGAGCAGTTCTTC. Protein product: CASSPPGTSGYNEQFF.

The rearrangement links TRBV11-2 to TRBJ2-3; 7 bases match TRBD2. The CDR3 loop spans 18 amino acids. Germline-derived CDR1 and CDR2 are SGHAT and FQNNGV. Trimming cost V 2 bases and J 5 bases; bases outside gene matches: 16. As DNA, the CDR3 is TGTGCCAGCAGCTTAAGGGCGCCTGCGGGAGCCCTGGGAGATACGCAGTATTTT. Translation gives CASSLRAPAGALGDTQYF.

The V gene is TRBV11-2, the J gene TRBJ2-7, with 9 bases lining up with TRBD2. The length of the CDR3 is 17 residues. J lost 0 bases, V lost 5 bases, and 11 bases had no gene match. Germline lookup yields CDR1 SGHAT and CDR2 FQNNGV. The CDR3 loop is CASSPNLAGPSSYEQYF. CDR3 DNA: TGTGCCAGCAGCCCGAATCTAGCGGGACCAAGCTCCTACGAGCAGTACTTC.

The chain couples TRBV6-6 to TRBJ1-2; 7 bases are shared with TRBD1. The CDR3 contains 15 residues. V lost 2 bases, J lost 7 bases, and 10 bases stayed unmatched. Germline CDR1 MNHNY, CDR2 SVGAGI (reference sequence). DNA of the CDR3: TGTGCCAGCAGTTACCGGGACAGACTCTCCCTTGGCTACACCTTC. Translated, it gives CASSYRDRLSLGYTF.

The chain combines TRBV12-5 with TRBJ2-7; TRBD2 aligns across 9 bases. This CDR3 is built from 16 residues. The J segment lost 4 bases and the V segment lost 4 bases, leaving 11 bases of the junction unmatched. Per the germline V gene, CDR1 is LGHNT and CDR2 is FRNRAP. In nucleotides, the CDR3 is TGTGCTAGTGGTTCGTCTTTAGCGGGAGACTTGTACGAGCAGTACTTC. Translating gives CASGSSLAGDLYEQYF.

The chain couples TRBV4-2 to TRBJ2-3, with 14 bases lining up with TRBD2. With V trimmed by 1 base and J by 6 bases, 6 bases remained unmatched. There are 17 residues in the CDR3. CDR1 LGHNA and CDR2 YNFKEQ come from the germline V gene. Here the CDR3 reads CASSQGLAGGPGDTQYF. As DNA, the CDR3 is TGTGCCAGCAGCCAAGGACTAGCGGGAGGGCCGGGGGATACGCAGTATTTT.

The chain combines TRBV3-1 (or the pseudogene TRBV3-2) with TRBJ2-2, with a weak D call TRBD1 (7 bases). Germline CDR1 LGHDT, CDR2 YNNKEL (reference sequence). V shed 4 bases and J shed 5 bases, with 14 bases lying between them. The CDR3 sequence is 15 residues long. CDR3 sequence (DNA): TGTGCCAGCAGCCTACCAGGGGGGAGGACCGGGGAGCTGTTTTTT. This codes for CASSLPGGRTGELFF.

This chain joins TRBV5-1 and TRBJ2-5, with D possibly matching TRBD1 (6 bases). This CDR3 contains 13 residues. With 7 bases removed from V and 5 bases from J, the gap between germline ends came to 15 bases. Germline lookup yields CDR1 SGHRS and CDR2 YFSETQ. CDR3 protein: CASRLGAQETQYF. The CDR3 DNA reads as TGCGCCAGCCGATTGGGGGCCCAGGAGACCCAGTACTTC.